The next 9 T cell receptor beta chains were all read from a single sample in a study of lymphopenia after photon versus proton radiotherapy (dated by TCRdb to about 2019). The method behind the library was the immunoSEQ multiplex PCR assay. TCRdb retrieved this table from immuneACCESS and kept in-frame rearrangements only. Not all clones are present; in checked studies, unresolved V genes account for under half, and no reason is known for the remainder. The sample yields under 20,000 clones; just over 90% were counted once. Of the sample, about 6% falls within the top ten clones. Sequenced material: peripheral blood, taken from a patient treated with photon-based radiotherapy. Receptors originate from a man in his sixties with pancreatic cancer.

This rearrangement joins TRBV2 to TRBJ1-6, with a weak D call TRBD1 (5 bases). Looked up from germline, CDR1 is SNHLY and CDR2 is FYNNEI. V was clipped by 8 bases and J by 6 bases, with 14 bases between them. This CDR3 has 14 residues. The CDR3 region is CASVGTSRNSPLHF. CDR3 DNA: TGTGCCAGCGTGGGGACCTCGCGTAATTCACCCCTCCACTTT. Using reference TRBV2 and TRBJ1-6 for the parts outside the CDR3, the full variable domain is EPEVTQTPSHQVTQMGQEVILRCVPISNHLYFYWYRQILGQKVEFLVSFYNNEISEKSEIFDDQFSVERPDGSNFTLKIRSTKLEDSAMYFCASVGTSRNSPLHFGNGTRLTVT.

The V gene is TRBV14, the J gene TRBJ1-1, with 9 positions matching TRBD1. Trimming cost V 6 bases and J 6 bases; bases outside gene matches: 14. Germline-derived CDR1 and CDR2 are SGHDN and FVKESK. The CDR3 contains 16 residues. DNA of the CDR3: TGTGCCAGCAGTGACTTTTGGGGGACAGGGCCTCCTGAAGCTTTCTTT. It specifies CASSDFWGTGPPEAFF.

Written as DNA, the CDR3 is TGTGCCAGTAGTACGTCGACTAGCGGATACCAAGAGACCCAGTACTTC. It encodes CASSTSTSGYQETQYF. J is TRBJ2-5 and V is TRBV19; 9 nucleotides match TRBD2. Germline CDR1 reads LNHDA; CDR2 reads SQIVND (reference sequence). With V trimmed by 4 bases and J by 0 bases, 6 bases remained unmatched. The CDR3 sequence is 16 residues long.

This chain uses TRBV2 with TRBJ2-1; 10 nucleotides match TRBD2. The CDR3 runs 15 residues. Losses at the gene ends were 2 bases for V and 2 bases for J; bases not matched to a gene: 0. Looked up from germline, CDR1 is SNHLY and CDR2 is FYNNEI. This chain's CDR3 is CASSESGGAYNEQFF. The CDR3 DNA reads as TGTGCCAGCAGTGAAAGCGGGGGGGCCTACAATGAGCAGTTCTTC.

The chain carries TRBV6-5 and TRBJ2-2; D might be TRBD1 or TRBD2, each matching 6 bases. Germline V gives CDR1 MNHEY, CDR2 SVGAGI. Trimming cost V 6 bases and J 4 bases, with 15 bases left between them. The CDR3 is 15 residues long. CDR3 DNA: TGTGCCAGCAGGGCAGGAGGGGGGATCACCGGGGAGCTGTTTTTT. It encodes CASRAGGGITGELFF.

The chain uses TRBV27 and TRBJ2-7, with TRBD1 matching 9 bases. The CDR3 covers 14 residues. After removal of 9 bases from V and 5 bases from J, the junction contained 11 bases not matched to a gene. Germline-derived CDR1 and CDR2 are MNHEY and SMNVEV (reference sequence). Here the CDR3 DNA reads TGTGCCAGTCAACACCGGGACAGGGTGAACGAGCAGTACTTC. This codes for CASQHRDRVNEQYF.

In regard to this clone: Other DNA sequences in this specimen translate into the identical CDR3. The chain uses TRBV5-1 and TRBJ2-2, with D perhaps matching TRBD2 (6 bases). The CDR3 loop spans 15 amino acids. The V end was cut by 0 bases, the J end by 3 bases, with 9 bases between. Germline CDR1 SGHRS, CDR2 YFSETQ. CDR3 DNA sequence: TGCGCCAGCAGCTTGGGGTGGGGGGACACCGGGGAGCTGTTTTTT. It codes for CASSLGWGDTGELFF.

The J gene is TRBJ1-6, the V gene TRBV7-2; tentative D call: TRBD1 (6 bases). CDR3 length: 13 amino acids. The V and J ends lost 3 bases and 16 bases respectively, with 16 bases between them. Germline V lookup: CDR1 SGHTA, CDR2 FQGNSA. The CDR3 reads CASSLPGGARLHF. As DNA, the CDR3 is TGTGCCAGCAGCTTGCCGGGGGGGGCAAGGCTCCACTTT.

This chain uses TRBV5-1 with TRBJ1-6; possible D gene TRBD1, 6 bases. Germline V gene sequence: CDR1 SGHRS, CDR2 YFSETQ. This CDR3 region has 17 residues. Deletions cut 6 bases from V and 7 bases from J, with 23 bases between. The DNA for the CDR3 is TGCGCCAGCAACATGGAAGGGGGTAGTAGTTGGAATTCACCCCTCCACTTT. It codes for CASNMEGGSSWNSPLHF.